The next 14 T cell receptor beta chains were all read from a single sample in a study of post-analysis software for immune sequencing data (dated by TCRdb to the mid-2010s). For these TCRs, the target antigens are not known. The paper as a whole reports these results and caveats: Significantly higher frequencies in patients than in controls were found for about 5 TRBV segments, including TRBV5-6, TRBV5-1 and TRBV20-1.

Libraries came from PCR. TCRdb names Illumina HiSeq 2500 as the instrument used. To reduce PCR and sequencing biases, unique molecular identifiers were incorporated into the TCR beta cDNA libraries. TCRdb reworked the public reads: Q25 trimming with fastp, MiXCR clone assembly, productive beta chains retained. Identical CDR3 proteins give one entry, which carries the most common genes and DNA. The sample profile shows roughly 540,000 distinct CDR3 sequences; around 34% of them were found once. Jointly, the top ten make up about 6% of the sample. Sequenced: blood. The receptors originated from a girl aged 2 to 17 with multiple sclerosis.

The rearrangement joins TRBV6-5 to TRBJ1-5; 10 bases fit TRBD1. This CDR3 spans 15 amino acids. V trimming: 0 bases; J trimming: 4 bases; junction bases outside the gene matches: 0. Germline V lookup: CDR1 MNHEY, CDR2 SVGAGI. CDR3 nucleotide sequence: TGTGCCAGCAGTTACTCGGGACAGGGGAATCAGCCCCAGCATTTT. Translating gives CASSYSGQGNQPQHF.

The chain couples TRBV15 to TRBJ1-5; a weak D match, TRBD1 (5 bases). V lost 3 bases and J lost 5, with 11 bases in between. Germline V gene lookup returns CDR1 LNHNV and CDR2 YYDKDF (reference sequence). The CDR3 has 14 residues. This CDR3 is CATSSRSRDQPQHF. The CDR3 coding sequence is TGTGCCACCAGCAGTCGGAGCAGGGATCAGCCCCAGCATTTT.

CDR3 DNA sequence: TGTGCCAGCAGCCCATGGACAGGGGGCATCAATGAGCAGTTCTTC. This sequence encodes CASSPWTGGINEQFF. This sequence joins TRBV5-5 and TRBJ2-1, with 11 bases lining up with TRBD1. Germline V CDR1 and CDR2: SGHKS, YYEKEE (reference sequence). The CDR3 loop spans 15 amino acids. J was trimmed by 6 bases and V by 4 bases; bases with no gene match: 6.

The CDR3 DNA follows: TGTGCCAGCACGGCGGGGCTAACTGGGGCCAACGTCCTGACTTTC. It codes for CASTAGLTGANVLTF. The chain recombines TRBV6-6 with TRBJ2-6, with D possibly being TRBD2 (6 bases). Germline V lookup: CDR1 MNHNY, CDR2 SVGAGI (reference sequence). Trimming stripped 7 bases from V and 2 bases from J, with 12 bases between. The CDR3 covers 15 residues.

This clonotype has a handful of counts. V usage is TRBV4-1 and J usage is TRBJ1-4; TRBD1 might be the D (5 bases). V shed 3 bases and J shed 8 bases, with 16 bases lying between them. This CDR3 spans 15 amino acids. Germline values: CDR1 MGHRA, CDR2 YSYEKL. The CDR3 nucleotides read TGCGCCAGCAGCCATCCCGGGACGGAATTCGAAAAACTGTTTTTT. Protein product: CASSHPGTEFEKLFF.

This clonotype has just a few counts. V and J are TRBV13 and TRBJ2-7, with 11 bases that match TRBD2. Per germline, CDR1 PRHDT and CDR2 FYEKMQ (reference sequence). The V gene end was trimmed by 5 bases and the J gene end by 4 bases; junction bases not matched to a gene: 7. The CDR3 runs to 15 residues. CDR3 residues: CASSRAGLADYEQYF. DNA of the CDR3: TGTGCCAGCAGCCGGGCGGGACTAGCGGATTACGAGCAGTACTTC.

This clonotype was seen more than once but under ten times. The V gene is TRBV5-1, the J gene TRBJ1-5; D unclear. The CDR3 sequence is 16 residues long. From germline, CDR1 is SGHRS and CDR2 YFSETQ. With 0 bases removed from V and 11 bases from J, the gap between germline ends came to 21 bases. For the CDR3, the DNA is TGCGCCAGCAGCTTGGATGGAGGGCCTACCAGTGGGACCCAGCATTTT. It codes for CASSLDGGPTSGTQHF.

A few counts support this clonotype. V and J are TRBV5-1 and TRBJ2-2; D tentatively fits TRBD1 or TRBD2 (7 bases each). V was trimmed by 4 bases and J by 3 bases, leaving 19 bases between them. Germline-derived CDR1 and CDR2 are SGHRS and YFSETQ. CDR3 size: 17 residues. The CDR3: CASSPDPRGGYTGELFF. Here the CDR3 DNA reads TGCGCCAGCAGCCCAGACCCCAGGGGGGGATACACCGGGGAGCTGTTTTTT.

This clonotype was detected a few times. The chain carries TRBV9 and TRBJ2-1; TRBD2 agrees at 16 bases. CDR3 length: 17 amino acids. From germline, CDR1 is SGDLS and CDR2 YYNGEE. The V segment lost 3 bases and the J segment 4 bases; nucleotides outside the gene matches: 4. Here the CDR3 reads CASSAGTSGGGYNEQFF. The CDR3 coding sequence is TGTGCCAGCAGCGCAGGGACTAGCGGGGGGGGATACAATGAGCAGTTCTTC.

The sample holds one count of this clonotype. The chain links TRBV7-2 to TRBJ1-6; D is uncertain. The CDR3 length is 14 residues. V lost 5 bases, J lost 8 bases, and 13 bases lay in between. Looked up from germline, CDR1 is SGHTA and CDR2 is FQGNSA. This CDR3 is CASSPGLIYSPLHF. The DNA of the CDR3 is TGTGCCAGCAGCCCGGGCCTCATCTATTCACCCCTCCACTTT.

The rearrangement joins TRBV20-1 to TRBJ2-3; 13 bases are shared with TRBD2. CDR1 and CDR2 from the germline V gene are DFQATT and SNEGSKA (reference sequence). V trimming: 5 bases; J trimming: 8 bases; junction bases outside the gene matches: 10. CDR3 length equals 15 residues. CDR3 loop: CSAERLAGGARTQYF. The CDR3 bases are TGCAGTGCTGAACGACTAGCGGGGGGTGCACGTACGCAGTATTTT.

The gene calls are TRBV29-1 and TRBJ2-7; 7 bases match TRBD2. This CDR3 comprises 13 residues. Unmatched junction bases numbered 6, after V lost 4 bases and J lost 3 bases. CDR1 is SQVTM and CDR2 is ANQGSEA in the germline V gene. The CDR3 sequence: CSVGPGEGYEQYF. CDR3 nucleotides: TGCAGCGTTGGCCCCGGGGAGGGCTACGAGCAGTACTTC.

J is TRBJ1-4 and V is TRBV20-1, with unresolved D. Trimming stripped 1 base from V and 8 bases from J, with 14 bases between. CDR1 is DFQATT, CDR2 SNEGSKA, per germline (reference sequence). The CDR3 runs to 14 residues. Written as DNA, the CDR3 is TGCAGTGCTAGAGGCGGGTCTCAGCAGGAAAAACTGTTTTTT. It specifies CSARGGSQQEKLFF.

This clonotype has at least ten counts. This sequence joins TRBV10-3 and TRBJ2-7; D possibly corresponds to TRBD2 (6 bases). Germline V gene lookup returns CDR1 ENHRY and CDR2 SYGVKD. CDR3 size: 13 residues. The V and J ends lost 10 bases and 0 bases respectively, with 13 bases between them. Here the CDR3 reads CATRARDSYEQYF. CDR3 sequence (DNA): TGTGCCACCAGGGCGCGGGACTCCTACGAGCAGTACTTC.